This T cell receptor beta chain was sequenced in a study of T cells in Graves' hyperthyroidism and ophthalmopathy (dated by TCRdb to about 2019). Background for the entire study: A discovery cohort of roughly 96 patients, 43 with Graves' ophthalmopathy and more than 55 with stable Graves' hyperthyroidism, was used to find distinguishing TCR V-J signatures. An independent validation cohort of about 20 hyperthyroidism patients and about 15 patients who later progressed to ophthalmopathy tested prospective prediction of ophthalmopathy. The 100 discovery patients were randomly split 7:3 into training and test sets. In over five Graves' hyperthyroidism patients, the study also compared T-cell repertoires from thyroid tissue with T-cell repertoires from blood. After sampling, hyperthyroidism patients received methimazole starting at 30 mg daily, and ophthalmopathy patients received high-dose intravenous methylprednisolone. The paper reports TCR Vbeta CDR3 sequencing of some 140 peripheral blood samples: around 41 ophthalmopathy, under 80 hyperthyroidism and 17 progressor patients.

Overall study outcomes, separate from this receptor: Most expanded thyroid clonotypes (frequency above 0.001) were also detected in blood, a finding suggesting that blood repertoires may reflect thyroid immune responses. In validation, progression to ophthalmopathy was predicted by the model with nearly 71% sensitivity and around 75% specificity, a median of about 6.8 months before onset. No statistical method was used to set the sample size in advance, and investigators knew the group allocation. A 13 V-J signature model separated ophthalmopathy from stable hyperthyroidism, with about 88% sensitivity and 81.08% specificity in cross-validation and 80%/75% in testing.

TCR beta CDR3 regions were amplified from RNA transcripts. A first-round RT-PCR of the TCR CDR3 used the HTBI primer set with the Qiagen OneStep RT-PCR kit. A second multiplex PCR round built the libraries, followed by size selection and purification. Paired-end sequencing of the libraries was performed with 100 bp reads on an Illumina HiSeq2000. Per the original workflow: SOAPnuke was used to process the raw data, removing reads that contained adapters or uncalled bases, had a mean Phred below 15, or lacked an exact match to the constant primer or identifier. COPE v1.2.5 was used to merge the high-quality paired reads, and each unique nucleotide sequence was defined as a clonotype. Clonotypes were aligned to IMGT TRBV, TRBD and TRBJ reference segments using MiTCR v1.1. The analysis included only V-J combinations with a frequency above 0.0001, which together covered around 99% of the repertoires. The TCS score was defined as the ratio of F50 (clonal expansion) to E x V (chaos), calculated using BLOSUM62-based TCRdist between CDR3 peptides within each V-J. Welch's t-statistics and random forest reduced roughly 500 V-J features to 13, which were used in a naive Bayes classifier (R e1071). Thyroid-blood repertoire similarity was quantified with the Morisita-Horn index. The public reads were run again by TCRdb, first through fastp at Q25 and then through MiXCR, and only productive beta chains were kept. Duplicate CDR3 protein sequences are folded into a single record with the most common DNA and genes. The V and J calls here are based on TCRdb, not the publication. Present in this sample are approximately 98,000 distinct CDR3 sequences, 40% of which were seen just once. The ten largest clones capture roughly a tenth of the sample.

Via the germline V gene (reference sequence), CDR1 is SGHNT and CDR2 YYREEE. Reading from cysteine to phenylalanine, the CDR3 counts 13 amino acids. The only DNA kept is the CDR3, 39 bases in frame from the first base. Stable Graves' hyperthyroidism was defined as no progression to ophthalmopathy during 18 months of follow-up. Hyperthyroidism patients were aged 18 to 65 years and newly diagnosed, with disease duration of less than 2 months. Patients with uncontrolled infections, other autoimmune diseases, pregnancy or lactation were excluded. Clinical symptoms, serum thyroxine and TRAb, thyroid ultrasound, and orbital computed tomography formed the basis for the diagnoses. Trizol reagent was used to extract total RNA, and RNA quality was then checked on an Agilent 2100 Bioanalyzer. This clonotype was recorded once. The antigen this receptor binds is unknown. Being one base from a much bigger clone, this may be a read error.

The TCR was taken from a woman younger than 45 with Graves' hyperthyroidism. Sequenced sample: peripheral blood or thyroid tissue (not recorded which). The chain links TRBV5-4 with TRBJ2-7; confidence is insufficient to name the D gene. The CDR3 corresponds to CASRSQATYERYF. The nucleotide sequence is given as TGTGCCAGCAGATCTCAGGCAACCTACGAGCGGTACTTC.